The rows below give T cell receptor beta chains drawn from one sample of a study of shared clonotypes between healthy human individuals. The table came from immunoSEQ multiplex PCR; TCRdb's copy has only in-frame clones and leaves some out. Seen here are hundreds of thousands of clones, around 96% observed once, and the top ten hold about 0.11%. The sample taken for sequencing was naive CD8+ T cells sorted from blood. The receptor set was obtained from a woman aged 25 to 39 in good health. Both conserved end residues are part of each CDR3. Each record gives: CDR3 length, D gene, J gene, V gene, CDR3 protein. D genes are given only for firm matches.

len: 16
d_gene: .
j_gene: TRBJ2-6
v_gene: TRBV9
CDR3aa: CASSPRQYSGANVLTF

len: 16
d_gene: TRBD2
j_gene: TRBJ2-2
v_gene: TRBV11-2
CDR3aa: CASSLVASGRTGELFF

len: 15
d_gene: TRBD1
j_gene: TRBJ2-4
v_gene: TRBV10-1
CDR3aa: CASSEHRGGQNIQYF

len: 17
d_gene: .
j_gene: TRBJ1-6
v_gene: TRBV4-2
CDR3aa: CASSQDRREVSDSPLHF

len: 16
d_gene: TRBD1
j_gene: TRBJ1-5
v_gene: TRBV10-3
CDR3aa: CAISESLAGGHQPQHF

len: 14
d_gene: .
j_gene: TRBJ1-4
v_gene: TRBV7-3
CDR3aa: CARDRTSLNEKLFF

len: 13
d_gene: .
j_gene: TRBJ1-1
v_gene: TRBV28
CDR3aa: CASSFPSRSEAFF

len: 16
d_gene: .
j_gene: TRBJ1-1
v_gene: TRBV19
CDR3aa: CASSPRWVVGNTEAFF

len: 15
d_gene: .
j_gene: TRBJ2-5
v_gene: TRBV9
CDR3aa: CASSVGRAYQETQYF

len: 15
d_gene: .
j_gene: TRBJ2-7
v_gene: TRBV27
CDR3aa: CASSLSPGHIYEQYF

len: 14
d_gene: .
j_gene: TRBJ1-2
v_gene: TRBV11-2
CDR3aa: CASTPAGRNYGYTF

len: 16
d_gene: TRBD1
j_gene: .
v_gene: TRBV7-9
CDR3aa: CASSSSDRVFSYEQYF

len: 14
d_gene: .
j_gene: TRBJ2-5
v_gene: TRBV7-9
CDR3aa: CASKRGRNQETQYF

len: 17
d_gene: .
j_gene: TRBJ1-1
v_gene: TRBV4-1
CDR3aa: CASSQEHTVRENTEAFF

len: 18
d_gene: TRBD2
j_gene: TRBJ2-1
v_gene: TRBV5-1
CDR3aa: CASTFLSGRASSYNEQFF

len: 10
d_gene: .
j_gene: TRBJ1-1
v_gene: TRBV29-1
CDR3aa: CSVVSTEAFF

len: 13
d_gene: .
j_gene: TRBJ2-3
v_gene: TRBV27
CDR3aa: CASRRTTADTQYF

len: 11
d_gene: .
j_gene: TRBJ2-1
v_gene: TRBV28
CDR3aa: CATQGGDEQFF

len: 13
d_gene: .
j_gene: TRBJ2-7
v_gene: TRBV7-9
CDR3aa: CASSSGTSGEQYF

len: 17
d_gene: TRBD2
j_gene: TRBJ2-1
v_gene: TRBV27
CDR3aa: CASSPQNSGSRNGEQFF

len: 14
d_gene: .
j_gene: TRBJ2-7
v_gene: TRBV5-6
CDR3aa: CASSLGGTAYEQYF

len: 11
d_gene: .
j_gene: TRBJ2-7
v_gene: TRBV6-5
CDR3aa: CASSSPGEQYF

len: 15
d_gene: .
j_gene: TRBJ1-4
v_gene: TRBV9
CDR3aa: CASSSGRPTNEKLFF

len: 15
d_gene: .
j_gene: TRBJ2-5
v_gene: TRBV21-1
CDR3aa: CASSKESNRKETQYF

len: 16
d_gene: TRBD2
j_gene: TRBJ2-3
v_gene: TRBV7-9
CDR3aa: CASSLVVAGTADTQYF

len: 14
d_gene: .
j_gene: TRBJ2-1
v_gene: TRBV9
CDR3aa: CASTPGGLVNEQFF

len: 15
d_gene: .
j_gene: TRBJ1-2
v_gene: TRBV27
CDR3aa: CASSLAGASGGGYTF

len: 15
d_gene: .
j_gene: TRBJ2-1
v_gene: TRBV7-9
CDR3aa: CASSSEVASFDEQFF

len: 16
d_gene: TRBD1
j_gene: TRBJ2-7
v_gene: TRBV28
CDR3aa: CASSYSPGQGAHEQYF

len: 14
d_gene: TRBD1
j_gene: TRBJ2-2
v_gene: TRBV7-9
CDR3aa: CASSPGQGAGELFF

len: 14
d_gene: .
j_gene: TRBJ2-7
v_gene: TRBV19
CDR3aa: CASSISQVGYEQYF

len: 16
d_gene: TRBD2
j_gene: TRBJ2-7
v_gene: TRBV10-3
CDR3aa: CAISESSTSGSYEQYF

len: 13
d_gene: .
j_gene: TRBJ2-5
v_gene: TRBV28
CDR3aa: CASRPLDSLLGYF

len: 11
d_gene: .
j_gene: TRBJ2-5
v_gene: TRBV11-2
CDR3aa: CASSSMETQYF

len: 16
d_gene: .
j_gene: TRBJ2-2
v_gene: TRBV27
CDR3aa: CASSHRMYSNTGELFF

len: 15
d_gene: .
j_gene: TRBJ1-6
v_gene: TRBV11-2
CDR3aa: CASTPYSRTNSPLHF

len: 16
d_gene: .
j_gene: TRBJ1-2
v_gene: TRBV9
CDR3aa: CASSGTGTLPNYGYTF

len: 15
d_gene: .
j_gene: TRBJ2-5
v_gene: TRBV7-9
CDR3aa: CANSLAITLQETQYF

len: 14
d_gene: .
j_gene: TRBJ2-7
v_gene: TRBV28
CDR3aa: CASSSFGGLYEQYF

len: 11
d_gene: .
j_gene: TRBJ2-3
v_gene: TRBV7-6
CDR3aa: CASSLLPTQYF

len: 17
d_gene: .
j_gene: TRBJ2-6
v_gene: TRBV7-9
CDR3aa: CASSLSEILSGANVLTF

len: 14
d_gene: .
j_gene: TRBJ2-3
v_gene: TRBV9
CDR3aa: CASSVVGGTDTQYF

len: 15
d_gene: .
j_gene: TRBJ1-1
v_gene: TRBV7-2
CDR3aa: CASSLGVGFDTEAFF

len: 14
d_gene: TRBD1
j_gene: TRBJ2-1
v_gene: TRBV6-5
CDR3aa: CARGADRAYNEQFF

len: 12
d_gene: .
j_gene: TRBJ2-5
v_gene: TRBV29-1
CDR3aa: CSVVDFEETQYF

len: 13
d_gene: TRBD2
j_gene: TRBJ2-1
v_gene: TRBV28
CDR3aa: CASSLGGGNEQFF

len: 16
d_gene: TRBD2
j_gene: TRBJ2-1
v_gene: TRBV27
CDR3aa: CASSLLTSGSTNEQFF

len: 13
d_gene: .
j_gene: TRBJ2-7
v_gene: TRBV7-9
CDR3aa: CASSQPNRDEQYF

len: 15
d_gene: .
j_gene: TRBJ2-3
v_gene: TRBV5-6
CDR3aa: CASSLGGRSTDTQYF

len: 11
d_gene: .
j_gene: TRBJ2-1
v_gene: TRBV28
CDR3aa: CASSNSNEQFF

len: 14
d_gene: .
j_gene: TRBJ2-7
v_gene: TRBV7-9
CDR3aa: CASSPQTATYEQYF

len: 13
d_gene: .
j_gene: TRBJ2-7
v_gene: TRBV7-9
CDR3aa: CASSLGAGPEQYF